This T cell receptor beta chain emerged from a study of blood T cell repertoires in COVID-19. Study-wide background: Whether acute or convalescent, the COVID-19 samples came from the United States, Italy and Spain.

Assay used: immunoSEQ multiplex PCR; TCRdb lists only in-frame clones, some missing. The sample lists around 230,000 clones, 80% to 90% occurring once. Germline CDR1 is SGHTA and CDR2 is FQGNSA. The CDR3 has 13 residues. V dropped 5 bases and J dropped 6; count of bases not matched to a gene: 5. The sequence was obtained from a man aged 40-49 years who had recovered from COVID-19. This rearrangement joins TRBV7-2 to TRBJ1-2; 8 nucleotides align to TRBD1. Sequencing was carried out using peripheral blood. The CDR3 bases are TGTGCCAGCAGCCGAGGGACAGGCGATGGCTACACCTTC. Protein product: CASSRGTGDGYTF.